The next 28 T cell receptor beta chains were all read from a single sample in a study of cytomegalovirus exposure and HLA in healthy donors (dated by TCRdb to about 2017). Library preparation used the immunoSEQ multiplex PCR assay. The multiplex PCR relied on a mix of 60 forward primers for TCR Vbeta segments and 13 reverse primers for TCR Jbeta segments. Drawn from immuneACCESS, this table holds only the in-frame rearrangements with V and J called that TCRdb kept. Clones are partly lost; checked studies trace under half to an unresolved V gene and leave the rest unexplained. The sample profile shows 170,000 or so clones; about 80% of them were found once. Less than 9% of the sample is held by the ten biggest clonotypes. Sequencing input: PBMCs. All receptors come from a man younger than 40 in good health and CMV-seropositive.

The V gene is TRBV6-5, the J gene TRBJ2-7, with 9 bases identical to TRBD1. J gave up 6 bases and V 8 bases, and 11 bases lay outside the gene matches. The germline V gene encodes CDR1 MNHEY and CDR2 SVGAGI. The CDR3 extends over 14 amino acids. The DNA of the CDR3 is TGTGCCAGCCGCTCGCGGGGGACAGGGTCCGAGCAGTACTTC. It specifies CASRSRGTGSEQYF.

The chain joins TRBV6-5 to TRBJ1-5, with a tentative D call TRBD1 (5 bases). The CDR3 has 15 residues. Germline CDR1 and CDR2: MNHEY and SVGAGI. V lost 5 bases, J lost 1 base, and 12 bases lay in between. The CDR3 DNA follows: TGTGCCAGCAGTGGGATGACAGAAAGCAATCAGCCCCAGCATTTT. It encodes CASSGMTESNQPQHF.

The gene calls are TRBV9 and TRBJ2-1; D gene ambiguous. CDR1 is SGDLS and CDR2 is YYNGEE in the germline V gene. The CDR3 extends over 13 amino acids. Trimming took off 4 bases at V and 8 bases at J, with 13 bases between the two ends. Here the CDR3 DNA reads TGTGCCAGCAGCCGTCTAACGGTCGATGAGCAGTTCTTC. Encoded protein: CASSRLTVDEQFF. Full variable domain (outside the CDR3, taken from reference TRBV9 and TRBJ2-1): DSGVTQTPKHLITATGQRVTLRCSPRSGDLSVYWYQQSLDQGLQFLIQYYNGEERAKGNILERFSAQQFPDLHSELNLSSLELGDSALYFCASSRLTVDEQFFGPGTRLTVL.

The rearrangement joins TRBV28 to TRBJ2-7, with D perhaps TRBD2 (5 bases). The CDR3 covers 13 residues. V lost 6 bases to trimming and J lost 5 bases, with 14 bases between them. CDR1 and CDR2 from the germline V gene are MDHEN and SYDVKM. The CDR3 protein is CASSKTMTNEQYF. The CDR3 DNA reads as TGTGCCAGCAGCAAGACTATGACCAACGAGCAGTACTTC.

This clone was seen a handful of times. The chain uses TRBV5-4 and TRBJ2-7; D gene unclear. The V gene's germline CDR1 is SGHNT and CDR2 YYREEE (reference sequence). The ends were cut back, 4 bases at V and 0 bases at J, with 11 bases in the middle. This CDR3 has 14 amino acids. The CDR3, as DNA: TGTGCCAGCAGCGAGGAAAGTAGCTCCTACGAGCAGTACTTC. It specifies CASSEESSSYEQYF.

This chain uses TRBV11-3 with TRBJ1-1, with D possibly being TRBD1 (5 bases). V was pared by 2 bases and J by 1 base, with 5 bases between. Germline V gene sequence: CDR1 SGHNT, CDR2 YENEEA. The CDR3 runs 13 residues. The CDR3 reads CASSLQGNTEAFF. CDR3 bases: TGTGCCAGCAGCTTACAGGGGAACACTGAAGCTTTCTTT.

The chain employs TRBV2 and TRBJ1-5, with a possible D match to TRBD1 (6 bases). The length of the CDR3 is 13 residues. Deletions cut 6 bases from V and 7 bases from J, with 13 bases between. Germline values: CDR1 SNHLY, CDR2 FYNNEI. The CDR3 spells CASRQTGGQPQHF. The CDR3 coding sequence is TGTGCCAGCAGACAGACAGGTGGCCAGCCCCAGCATTTT.

The CDR3: CASSVETGTEAFF. The CDR3 DNA sequence: TGTGCCAGCAGCGTAGAGACAGGGACTGAAGCTTTCTTT. The chain has TRBV9 and TRBJ1-1; the match to TRBD1 covers 7 bases. The CDR3 is 13 amino acids. The trim removed 0 bases at V and 5 bases at J, leaving 1 base unmatched. Germline V lookup: CDR1 SGDLS, CDR2 YYNGEE.

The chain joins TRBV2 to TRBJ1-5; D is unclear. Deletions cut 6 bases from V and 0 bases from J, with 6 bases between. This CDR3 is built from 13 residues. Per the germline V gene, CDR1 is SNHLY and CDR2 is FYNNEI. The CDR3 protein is CASRADSNQPQHF. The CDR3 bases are TGTGCCAGCAGGGCAGATAGCAATCAGCCCCAGCATTTT.

The CDR3 DNA sequence: TGTGCCAGCAGTTCCCAGCGGGGGAGCTCCTACGAGCAGTACTTC. This codes for CASSSQRGSSYEQYF. V gene TRBV2 combines with J gene TRBJ2-7, with 8 bases aligning to TRBD2. In germline, CDR1 is SNHLY, CDR2 FYNNEI. The CDR3 length is 15 residues. V shed 5 bases and J 0 bases; nucleotides not matched to a gene: 6.

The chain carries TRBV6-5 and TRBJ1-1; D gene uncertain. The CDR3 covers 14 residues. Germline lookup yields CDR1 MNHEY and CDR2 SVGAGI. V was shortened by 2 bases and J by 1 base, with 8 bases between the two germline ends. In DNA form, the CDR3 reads TGTGCCAGCAGTTACGACTGGCAGAACACTGAAGCTTTCTTT. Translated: CASSYDWQNTEAFF.

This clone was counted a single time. The CDR3 DNA reads TGCGCCAGCAGCTTGGAAGTAGGGAGCGAGACCCAGTACTTC. Translating gives CASSLEVGSETQYF. The rearrangement links TRBV5-1 to TRBJ2-5; a weak D match, TRBD2 (5 bases). Looked up from germline, CDR1 is SGHRS and CDR2 is YFSETQ. CDR3 length: 14 amino acids. The ends were cut back, 0 bases at V and 5 bases at J, with 11 bases in the middle.

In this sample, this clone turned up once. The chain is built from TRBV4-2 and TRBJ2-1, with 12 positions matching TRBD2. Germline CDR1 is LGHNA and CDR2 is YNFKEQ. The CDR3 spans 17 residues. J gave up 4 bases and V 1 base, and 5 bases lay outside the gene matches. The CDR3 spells CASSQVSLAGGYNEQFF. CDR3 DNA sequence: TGTGCCAGCAGCCAAGTCTCGCTAGCGGGGGGGTACAATGAGCAGTTCTTC.

CDR3 protein: CASSLVSGEYNEQFF. For the CDR3, the DNA is TGCGCCAGCAGCTTGGTTAGCGGGGAGTACAATGAGCAGTTCTTC. The rearrangement links TRBV5-1 to TRBJ2-1; 8 nucleotides align to TRBD2. The CDR3 runs to 15 residues. V lost 0 bases, J lost 4 bases, and 3 bases stayed unmatched. CDR1 and CDR2 (germline): SGHRS, YFSETQ.

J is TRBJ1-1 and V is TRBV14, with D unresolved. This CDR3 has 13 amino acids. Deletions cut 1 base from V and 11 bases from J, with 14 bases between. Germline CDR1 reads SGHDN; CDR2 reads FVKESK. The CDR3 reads CASSQGASPLAFF. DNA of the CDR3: TGTGCCAGCAGCCAAGGGGCCTCCCCGTTGGCTTTCTTT.

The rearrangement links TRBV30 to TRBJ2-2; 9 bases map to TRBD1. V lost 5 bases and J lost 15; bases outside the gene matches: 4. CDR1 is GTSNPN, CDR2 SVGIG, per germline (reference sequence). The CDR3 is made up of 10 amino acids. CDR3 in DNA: TGTGCCTGGGACGGACAGGGGTTGTTTTTT. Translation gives CAWDGQGLFF.

In DNA, the CDR3 is TGTGCCAGCAGCCAAGCGACTAGCGGGGAAATGAGCTCCTACAATGAGCAGTTCTTC. Its translation is CASSQATSGEMSSYNEQFF. The chain has TRBV4-2 and TRBJ2-1, with 11 nucleotides matching TRBD2. The CDR3 runs to 19 residues. CDR1 LGHNA and CDR2 YNFKEQ come from the germline V gene. The ends lost 1 base at V and 0 bases at J; junction bases unmatched: 8.

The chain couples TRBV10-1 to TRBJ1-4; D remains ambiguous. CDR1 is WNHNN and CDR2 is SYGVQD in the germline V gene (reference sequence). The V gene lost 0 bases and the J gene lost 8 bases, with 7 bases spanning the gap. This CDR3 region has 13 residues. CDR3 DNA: TGCGCCAGCAGTGAGTCGGGAGGCGAAAAACTGTTTTTT. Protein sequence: CASSESGGEKLFF.

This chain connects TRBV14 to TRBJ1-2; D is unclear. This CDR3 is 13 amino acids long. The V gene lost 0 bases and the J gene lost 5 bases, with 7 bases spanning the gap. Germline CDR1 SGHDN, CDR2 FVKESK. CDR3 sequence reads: CASSQDSTYGYTF. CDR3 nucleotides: TGTGCCAGCAGCCAAGATAGCACTTATGGCTACACCTTC. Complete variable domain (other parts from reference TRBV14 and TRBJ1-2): EAGVTQFPSHSVIEKGQTVTLRCDPISGHDNLYWYRRVMGKEIKFLLHFVKESKQDESGMPNNRFLAERTGGTYSTLKVQPAELEDSGVYFCASSQDSTYGYTFGSGTRLTVV.

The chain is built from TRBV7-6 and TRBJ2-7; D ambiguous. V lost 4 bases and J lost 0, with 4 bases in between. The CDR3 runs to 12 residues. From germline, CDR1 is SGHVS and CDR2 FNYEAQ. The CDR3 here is CASSSSSYEQYF. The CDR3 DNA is TGTGCCAGCAGCTCTAGCTCCTACGAGCAGTACTTC.

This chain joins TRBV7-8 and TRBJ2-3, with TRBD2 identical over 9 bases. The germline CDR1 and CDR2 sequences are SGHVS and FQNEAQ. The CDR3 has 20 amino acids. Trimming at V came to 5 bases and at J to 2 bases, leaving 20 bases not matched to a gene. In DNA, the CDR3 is TGTGCCAGCAGCCGTCCCGGGACTAGCACCTTCGTAGGGTCCACAGATACGCAGTATTTT. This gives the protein CASSRPGTSTFVGSTDTQYF.

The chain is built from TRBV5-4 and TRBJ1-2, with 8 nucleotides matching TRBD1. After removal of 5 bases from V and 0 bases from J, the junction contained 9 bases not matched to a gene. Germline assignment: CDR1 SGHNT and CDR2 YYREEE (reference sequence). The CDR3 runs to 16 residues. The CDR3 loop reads CASRLTGASANYGYTF. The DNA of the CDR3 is TGTGCCAGCAGGTTGACAGGGGCCTCAGCTAACTATGGCTACACCTTC.

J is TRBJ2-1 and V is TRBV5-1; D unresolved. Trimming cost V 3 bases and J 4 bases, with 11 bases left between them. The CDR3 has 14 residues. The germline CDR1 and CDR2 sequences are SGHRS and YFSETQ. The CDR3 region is CASSSVTRYNEQFF. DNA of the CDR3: TGCGCCAGCAGCTCGGTTACCCGGTACAATGAGCAGTTCTTC.

CDR3 DNA sequence: TGTGCCAGCAGCTCCCCCGCGGTTCCCTATGGCTACACCTTC. Amino acid sequence: CASSSPAVPYGYTF. The chain has TRBV7-2 and TRBJ1-2; no definite D call. This CDR3 region has 14 residues. V was trimmed by 4 bases and J by 4 bases, leaving 13 bases between them. Germline loops: CDR1 SGHTA, CDR2 FQGNSA.

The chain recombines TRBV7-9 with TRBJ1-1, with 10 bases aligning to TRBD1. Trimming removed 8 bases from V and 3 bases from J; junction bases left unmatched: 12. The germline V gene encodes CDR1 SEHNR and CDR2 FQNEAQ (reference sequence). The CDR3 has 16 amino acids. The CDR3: CASQTGGARLDTEAFF. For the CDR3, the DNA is TGTGCCAGCCAGACAGGGGGCGCGAGGTTGGACACTGAAGCTTTCTTT. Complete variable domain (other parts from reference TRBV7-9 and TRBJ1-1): DTGVSQNPRHKITKRGQNVTFRCDPISEHNRLYWYRQTLGQGPEFLTYFQNEAQLEKSRLLSDRFSAERPKGSFSTLEIQRTEQGDSAMYLCASQTGGARLDTEAFFGQGTRLTVV.

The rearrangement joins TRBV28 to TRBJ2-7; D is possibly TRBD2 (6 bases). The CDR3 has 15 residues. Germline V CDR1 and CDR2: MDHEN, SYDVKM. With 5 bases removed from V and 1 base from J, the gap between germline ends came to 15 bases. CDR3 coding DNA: TGTGCCAGCAGTAGGCGGGTAGCGGTATCCTACGAGCAGTACTTC. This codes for CASSRRVAVSYEQYF. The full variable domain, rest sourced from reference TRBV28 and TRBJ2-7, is DVKVTQSSRYLVKRTGEKVFLECVQDMDHENMFWYRQDPGLGLRLIYFSYDVKMKEKGDIPEGYSVSREKKERFSLILESASTNQTSMYLCASSRRVAVSYEQYFGPGTRLTVT.

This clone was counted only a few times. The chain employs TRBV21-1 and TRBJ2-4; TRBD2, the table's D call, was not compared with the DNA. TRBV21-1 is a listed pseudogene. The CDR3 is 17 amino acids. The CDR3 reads CASSKVFSGRARNIQYF. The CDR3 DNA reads TGTGCCAGCAGCAAAGTATTTAGCGGGAGGGCCCGGAACATTCAGTACTTC.

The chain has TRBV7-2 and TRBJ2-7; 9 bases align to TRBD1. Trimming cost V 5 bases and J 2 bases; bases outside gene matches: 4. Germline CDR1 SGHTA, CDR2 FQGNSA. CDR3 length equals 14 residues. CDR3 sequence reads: CASSPRTGAYEQYF. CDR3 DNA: TGTGCCAGCAGCCCCCGGACAGGGGCCTACGAGCAGTACTTC.